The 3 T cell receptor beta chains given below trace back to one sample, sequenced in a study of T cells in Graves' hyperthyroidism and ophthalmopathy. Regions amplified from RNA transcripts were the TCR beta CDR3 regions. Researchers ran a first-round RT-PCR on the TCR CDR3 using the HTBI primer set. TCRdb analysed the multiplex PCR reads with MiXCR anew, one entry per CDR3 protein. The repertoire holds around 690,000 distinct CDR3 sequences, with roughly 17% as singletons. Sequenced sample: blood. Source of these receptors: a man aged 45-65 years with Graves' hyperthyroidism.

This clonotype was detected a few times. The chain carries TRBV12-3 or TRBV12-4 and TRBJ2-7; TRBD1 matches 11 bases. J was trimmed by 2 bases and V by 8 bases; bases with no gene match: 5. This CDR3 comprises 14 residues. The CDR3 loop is CASRLGQGAYEQYF. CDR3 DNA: TGTGCCAGCCGCCTGGGACAGGGGGCCTACGAGCAGTACTTC.

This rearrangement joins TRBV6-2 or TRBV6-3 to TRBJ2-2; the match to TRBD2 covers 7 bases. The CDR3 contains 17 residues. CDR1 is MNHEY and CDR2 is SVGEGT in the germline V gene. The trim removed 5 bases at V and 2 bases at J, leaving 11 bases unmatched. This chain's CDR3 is CASSEVGASGNTGELFF. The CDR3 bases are TGTGCCAGCAGTGAGGTCGGGGCTAGCGGTAACACCGGGGAGCTGTTTTTT.

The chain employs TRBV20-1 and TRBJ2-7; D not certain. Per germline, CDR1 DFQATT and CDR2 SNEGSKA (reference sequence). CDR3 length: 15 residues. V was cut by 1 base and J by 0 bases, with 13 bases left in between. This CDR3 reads CSARVGSASSYEQYF. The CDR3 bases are TGCAGTGCTAGAGTGGGCAGCGCGAGCTCCTACGAGCAGTACTTC.